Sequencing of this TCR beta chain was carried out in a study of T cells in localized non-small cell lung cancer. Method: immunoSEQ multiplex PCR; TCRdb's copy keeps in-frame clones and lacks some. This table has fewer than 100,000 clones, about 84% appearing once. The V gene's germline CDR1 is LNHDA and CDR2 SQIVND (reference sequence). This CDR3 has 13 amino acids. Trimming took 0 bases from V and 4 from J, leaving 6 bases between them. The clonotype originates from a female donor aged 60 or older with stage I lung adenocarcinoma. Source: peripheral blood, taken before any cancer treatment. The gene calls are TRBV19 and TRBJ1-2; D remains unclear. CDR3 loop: CASSIDSLYGYTF. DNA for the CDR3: TGTGCCAGTAGTATAGACAGTCTCTATGGCTACACCTTC.